A selection of T cell receptor beta chains follows, all from one sample in a study of patients and donors after allogeneic stem cell transplantation. TCRdb redid the calling of the RT-PCR reads with MiXCR, one entry per CDR3 protein. The data show 70,000 or so distinct CDR3 sequences, around 27% seen once. Specimen: blood, either unsorted or a sorted T cell fraction (not recorded which). These receptors originate from a human donor who was either an allogeneic HSCT recipient or a stem cell or donor lymphocyte infusion donor (not recorded which). It is not recorded whose cells these are; they may come from a transplant donor. CDR3s include the opening cysteine and the closing phenylalanine or tryptophan. The D gene is left open where the match is weak. Size is stated for part of the rows, as once, few or many counts, or as a class when the clone is expanded.

V gene,D gene,J gene,clone size,CDR3 DNA,CDR3 protein
TRBV5-1,TRBD1,TRBJ2-1,few,TGCGCCAGCAGCTTGGGACAGGGGTCCTACAATGAGCAGTTCTTC,CASSLGQGSYNEQFF
TRBV12-3/TRBV12-4,NA,TRBJ2-2,NA,TGTGCCAGCGGGGGGCTCGGGGAGCTGTTTTTT,CASGGLGELFF
TRBV5-1,NA,TRBJ2-7,NA,TGCGCCAGCAGCCCTGACACGTGGGAGAACTTTAACGAGCAGTACTTC,CASSPDTWENFNEQYF
TRBV6-2/TRBV6-3,TRBD1,TRBJ2-7,NA,TGTGCCAGCAGCTATCATTTGCAGGGGGCCGGCGAGCAGTACTTC,CASSYHLQGAGEQYF
TRBV4-1,NA,TRBJ1-1,NA,TGCGCCAGCAGCCAAATTAACAGGAAAGTGAACACTGAAGCTTTCTTT,CASSQINRKVNTEAFF
TRBV27,NA,TRBJ2-7,few,TGTGCCAGCAGCCCGCACACTAGTAACCACGAGCAGTACTTC,CASSPHTSNHEQYF
TRBV9,TRBD2,TRBJ2-5,few,TGTGCCAGCAGCCGGGGGGACCCGGAGACCCAGTACTTC,CASSRGDPETQYF
TRBV25-1,TRBD1,TRBJ2-1,NA,TGTGCCAGCAGTGAACCCCCGACCGGGACAGGGGACAATGAGCAGTTCTTC,CASSEPPTGTGDNEQFF
TRBV9,NA,TRBJ2-3,NA,TGTGCCAGCAGCGCCGTTTTTCGGGTCGGGAGCACAGATACGCAGTATTTT,CASSAVFRVGSTDTQYF
TRBV5-1,TRBD2,TRBJ2-7,NA,TGCGCCAGCACCGCTAGCGGGAGAGCCTACGAGCAGTACTTC,CASTASGRAYEQYF
TRBV6-5,NA,TRBJ1-1,few,TGTGCCAGCAGTTACTCCGGGGGCGCAGGAGCTTTCTTT,CASSYSGGAGAFF
TRBV15,NA,TRBJ1-2,NA,TGTGCCACCAGCAGAGGAGGGGCCGATTTAGGCTACACCTTC,CATSRGGADLGYTF
TRBV27,NA,TRBJ1-2,few,TGTGCCAGCAGTTTTGTTAAGGGAGCCGATGGCTACACCTTC,CASSFVKGADGYTF
TRBV5-1,NA,TRBJ1-1,NA,TGCGCCAGCAGCGCGGCCGGGGCTGAAGCTTTCTTT,CASSAAGAEAFF
TRBV5-4,NA,TRBJ2-7,medium-sized,TGTGCCAGCAGCTTTTCCCAACGGGGGAAGGAGCAGTACTTC,CASSFSQRGKEQYF
TRBV12-3/TRBV12-4,NA,TRBJ1-3,many,TGTGCCAGCAGTTTACCTCGACTCTACTCTGGAAACACCATATATTTT,CASSLPRLYSGNTIYF
TRBV4-3,TRBD2,TRBJ2-7,few,TGCGCCAGCAGCCAAGCCTTACTAGCGGGAGGGCCCTACGAGCAGTACTTC,CASSQALLAGGPYEQYF
TRBV5-1,TRBD2,TRBJ2-1,few,TGCGCCAGCAGCTTGAGCGGGGGTTACAATGAGCAGTTCTTC,CASSLSGGYNEQFF
TRBV5-1,NA,TRBJ1-1,NA,TGCGCCAGCAGCTTGGCCCCGGTTGGTGAAAGGGGCACTGAAGCTTTCTTT,CASSLAPVGERGTEAFF
TRBV30,TRBD1,TRBJ1-5,NA,TGTGCCTGGACCCGACAGGGAGATCAGCCCCAGCATTTT,CAWTRQGDQPQHF
TRBV7-9,NA,TRBJ1-2,few,TGTGCCAGCAGGGCGAACTATGGCTACACCTTC,CASRANYGYTF
TRBV10-3,TRBD1,TRBJ1-4,NA,TGTGCCATCAGTACCTCCGGGACAGGGAATGAAAAACTGTTTTTT,CAISTSGTGNEKLFF
TRBV12-3/TRBV12-4,NA,TRBJ1-1,NA,TGTGCCAGCAGTTTCGGTCAAGTCTACACTGAAGCTTTCTTT,CASSFGQVYTEAFF
TRBV9,TRBD2,TRBJ2-2,few,TGTGCCAGCAGCCCCCGGACTAGCGGGGGGCGGGTCACCGGGGAGCTGTTTTTT,CASSPRTSGGRVTGELFF
TRBV15,NA,TRBJ1-2,few,TGTGCCACCAGCCTTAGACAAGGCAATTATGGCTACACCTTC,CATSLRQGNYGYTF
TRBV20-1,NA,TRBJ2-7,NA,TGCAGTGCTAGAGACCAGAGGGCAGGGATGGAGCAGTACTTC,CSARDQRAGMEQYF
TRBV12-3/TRBV12-4,NA,TRBJ1-2,many,TGTGCCAGCAGTTTGGAGCCAGACAGGAGATCTTATGGCTACACCTTC,CASSLEPDRRSYGYTF
TRBV20-1,NA,TRBJ1-3,few,TGCAGTGCTAGAGGGAGTCTGGGGAACTCTGGAAACACCATATATTTT,CSARGSLGNSGNTIYF